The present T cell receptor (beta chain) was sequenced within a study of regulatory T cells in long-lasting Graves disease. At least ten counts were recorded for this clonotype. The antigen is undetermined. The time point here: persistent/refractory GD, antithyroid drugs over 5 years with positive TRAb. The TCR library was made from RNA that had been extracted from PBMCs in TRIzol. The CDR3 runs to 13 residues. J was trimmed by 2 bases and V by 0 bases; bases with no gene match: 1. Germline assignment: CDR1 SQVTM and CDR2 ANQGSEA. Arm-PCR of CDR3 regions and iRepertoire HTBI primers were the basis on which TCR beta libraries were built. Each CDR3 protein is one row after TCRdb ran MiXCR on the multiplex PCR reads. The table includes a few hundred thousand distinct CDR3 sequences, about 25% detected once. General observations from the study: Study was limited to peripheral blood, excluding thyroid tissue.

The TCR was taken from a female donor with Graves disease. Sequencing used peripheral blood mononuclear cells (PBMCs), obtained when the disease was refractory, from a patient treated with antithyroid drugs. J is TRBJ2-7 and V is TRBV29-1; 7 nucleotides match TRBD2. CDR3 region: CSVEERETYEQYF. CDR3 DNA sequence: TGCAGCGTTGAAGAGCGGGAGACCTACGAGCAGTACTTC.